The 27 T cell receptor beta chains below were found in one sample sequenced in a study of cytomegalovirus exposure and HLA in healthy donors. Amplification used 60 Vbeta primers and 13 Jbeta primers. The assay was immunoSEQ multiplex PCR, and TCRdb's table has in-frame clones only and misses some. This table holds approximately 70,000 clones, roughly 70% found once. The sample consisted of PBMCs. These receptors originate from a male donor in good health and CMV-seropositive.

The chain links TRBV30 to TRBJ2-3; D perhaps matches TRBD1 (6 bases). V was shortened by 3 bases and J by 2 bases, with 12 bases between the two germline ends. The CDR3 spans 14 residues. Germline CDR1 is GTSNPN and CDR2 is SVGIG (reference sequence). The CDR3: CAWSAGQFTDTQYF. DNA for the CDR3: TGTGCCTGGAGCGCTGGACAGTTCACAGATACGCAGTATTTT.

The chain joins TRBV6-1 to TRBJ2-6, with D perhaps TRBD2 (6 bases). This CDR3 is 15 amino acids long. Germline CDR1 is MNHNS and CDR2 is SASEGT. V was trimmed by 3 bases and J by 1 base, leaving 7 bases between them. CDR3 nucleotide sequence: TGTGCCAGCAGTGATGGGGGGTCTGGGGCCAACGTCCTGACTTTC. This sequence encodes CASSDGGSGANVLTF.

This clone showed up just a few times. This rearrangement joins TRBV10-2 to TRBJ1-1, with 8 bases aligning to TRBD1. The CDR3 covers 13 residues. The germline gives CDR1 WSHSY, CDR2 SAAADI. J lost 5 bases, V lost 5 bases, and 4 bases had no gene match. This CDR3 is CASSPDRVTEAFF. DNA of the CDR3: TGCGCCAGCAGTCCGGACAGGGTAACTGAAGCTTTCTTT.

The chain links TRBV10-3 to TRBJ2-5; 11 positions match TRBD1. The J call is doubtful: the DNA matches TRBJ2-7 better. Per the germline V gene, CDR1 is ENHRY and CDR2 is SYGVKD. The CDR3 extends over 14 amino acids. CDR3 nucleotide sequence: TGTGCCATCAGGCCCGGGACAGGGGGTGGCGAGCAGTACTTC. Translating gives CAIRPGTGGGEQYF.

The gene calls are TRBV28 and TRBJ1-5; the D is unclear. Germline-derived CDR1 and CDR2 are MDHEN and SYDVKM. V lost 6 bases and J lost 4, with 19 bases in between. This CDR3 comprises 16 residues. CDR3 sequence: CASSPSGKGGNQPQHF. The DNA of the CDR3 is TGTGCCAGCAGCCCCAGCGGCAAGGGAGGGAATCAGCCCCAGCATTTT.

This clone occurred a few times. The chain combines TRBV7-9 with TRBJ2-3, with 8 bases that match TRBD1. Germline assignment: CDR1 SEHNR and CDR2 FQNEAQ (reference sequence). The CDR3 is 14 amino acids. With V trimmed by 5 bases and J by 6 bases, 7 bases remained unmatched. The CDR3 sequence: CASSRQGREDTQYF. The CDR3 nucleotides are TGTGCCAGCAGCCGACAGGGGCGCGAGGATACGCAGTATTTT.

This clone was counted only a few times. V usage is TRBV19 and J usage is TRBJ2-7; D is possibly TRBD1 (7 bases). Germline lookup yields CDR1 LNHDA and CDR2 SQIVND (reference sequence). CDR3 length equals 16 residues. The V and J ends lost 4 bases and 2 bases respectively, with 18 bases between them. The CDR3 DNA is TGTGCCAGTAGTAGGGGGGACAGTAACGTCGCCTACGAGCAGTACTTC. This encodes CASSRGDSNVAYEQYF.

The CDR3 loop is CASCTGTRSYEQYF. DNA of the CDR3: TGTGCCAGCTGCACCGGGACTAGATCCTACGAGCAGTACTTC. The V call is TRBV28, the J call TRBJ2-7, with TRBD2 identical over 8 bases. Germline V gives CDR1 MDHEN, CDR2 SYDVKM. Trimming cost V 8 bases and J 1 base; bases outside gene matches: 7. CDR3 length: 14 amino acids.

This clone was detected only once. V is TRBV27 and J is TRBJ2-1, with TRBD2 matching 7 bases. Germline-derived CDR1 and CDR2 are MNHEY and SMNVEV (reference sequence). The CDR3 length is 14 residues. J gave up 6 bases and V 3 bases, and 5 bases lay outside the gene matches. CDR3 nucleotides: TGTGCCAGCAGTTTTGTGGGAGGGATCAATGAGCAGTTCTTC. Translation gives CASSFVGGINEQFF.

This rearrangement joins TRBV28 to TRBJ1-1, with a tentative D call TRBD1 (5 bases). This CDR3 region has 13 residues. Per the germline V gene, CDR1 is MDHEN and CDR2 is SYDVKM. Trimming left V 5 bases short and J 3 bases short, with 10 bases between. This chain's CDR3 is CASSTQDYTEAFF. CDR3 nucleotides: TGTGCCAGCAGTACACAGGATTACACTGAAGCTTTCTTT.

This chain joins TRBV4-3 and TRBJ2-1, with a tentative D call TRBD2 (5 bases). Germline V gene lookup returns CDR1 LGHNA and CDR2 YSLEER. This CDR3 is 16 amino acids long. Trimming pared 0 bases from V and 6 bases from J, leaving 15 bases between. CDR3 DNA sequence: TGCGCCAGCAGCCAAGAATCGGGGTTTTCGGGCAATGAGCAGTTCTTC. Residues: CASSQESGFSGNEQFF.

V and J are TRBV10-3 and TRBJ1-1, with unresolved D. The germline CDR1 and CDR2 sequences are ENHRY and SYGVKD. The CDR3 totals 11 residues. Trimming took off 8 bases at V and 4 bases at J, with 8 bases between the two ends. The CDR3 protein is CAIEVGTEAFF. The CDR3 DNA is TGTGCCATCGAGGTGGGCACTGAAGCTTTCTTT.

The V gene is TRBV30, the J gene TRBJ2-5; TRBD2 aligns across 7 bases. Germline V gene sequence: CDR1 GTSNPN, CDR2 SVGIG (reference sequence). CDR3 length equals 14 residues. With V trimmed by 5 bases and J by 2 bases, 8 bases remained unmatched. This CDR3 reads CAWASPGLQETQYF. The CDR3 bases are TGTGCCTGGGCCAGTCCGGGACTACAAGAGACCCAGTACTTC.

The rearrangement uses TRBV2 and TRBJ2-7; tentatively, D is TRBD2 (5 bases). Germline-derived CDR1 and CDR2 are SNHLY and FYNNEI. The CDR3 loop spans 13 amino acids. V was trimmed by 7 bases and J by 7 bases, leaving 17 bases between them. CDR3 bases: TGTGCCAGCACCGTTGGGAGTTTAGGGGAGCAGTACTTC. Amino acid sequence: CASTVGSLGEQYF. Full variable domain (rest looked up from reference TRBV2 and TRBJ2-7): EPEVTQTPSHQVTQMGQEVILRCVPISNHLYFYWYRQILGQKVEFLVSFYNNEISEKSEIFDDQFSVERPDGSNFTLKIRSTKLEDSAMYFCASTVGSLGEQYFGPGTRLTVT.

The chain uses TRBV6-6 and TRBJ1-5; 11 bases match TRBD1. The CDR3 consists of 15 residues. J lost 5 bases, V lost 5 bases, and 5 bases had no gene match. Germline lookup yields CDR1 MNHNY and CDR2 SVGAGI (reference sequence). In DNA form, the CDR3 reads TGTGCCAGCAGTCGGGACAGGGGGTCTTATCAGCCCCAGCATTTT. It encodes CASSRDRGSYQPQHF.

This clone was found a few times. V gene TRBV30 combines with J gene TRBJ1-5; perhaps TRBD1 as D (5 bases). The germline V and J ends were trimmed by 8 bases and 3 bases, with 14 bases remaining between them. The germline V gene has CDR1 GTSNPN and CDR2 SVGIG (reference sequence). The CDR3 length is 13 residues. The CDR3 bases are TGTGCCGCAGGGCGGGGCGTCAATCAGCCCCAGCATTTT. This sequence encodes CAAGRGVNQPQHF. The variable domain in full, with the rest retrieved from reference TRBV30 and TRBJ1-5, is SQTIHQWPATLVQPVGSPLSLECTVEGTSNPNLYWYRQAAGRGLQLLFYSVGIGQISSEVPQNLSASRPQDRQFILSSKKLLLSDSGFYLCAAGRGVNQPQHFGDGTRLSIL.

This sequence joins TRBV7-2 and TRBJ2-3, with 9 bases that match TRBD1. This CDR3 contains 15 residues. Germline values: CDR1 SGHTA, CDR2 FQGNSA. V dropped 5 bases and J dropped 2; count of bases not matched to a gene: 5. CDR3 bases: TGTGCCAGCAGCGAACAGGGGGCTAACACAGATACGCAGTATTTT. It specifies CASSEQGANTDTQYF.

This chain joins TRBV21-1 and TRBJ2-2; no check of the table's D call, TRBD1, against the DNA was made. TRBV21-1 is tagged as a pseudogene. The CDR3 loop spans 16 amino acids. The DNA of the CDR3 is TGTGCCAGCAGCCCACCAGGACAGGGGGCAACCGGGGAGCTGTTTTTT. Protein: CASSPPGQGATGELFF.

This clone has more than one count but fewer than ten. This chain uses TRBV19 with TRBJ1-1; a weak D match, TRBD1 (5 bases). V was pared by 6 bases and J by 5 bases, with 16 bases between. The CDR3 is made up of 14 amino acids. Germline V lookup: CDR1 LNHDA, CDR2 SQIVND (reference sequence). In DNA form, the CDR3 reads TGTGCCAGTAGAAGACAAGCCAAGGGGACTGAAGCTTTCTTT. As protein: CASRRQAKGTEAFF.

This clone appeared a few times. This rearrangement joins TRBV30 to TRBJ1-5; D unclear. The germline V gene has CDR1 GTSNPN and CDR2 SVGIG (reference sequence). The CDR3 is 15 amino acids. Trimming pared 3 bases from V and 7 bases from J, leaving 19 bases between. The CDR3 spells CAWSLLGNSGQPQHF. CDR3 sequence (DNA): TGTGCCTGGAGCCTATTGGGGAATTCGGGGCAGCCCCAGCATTTT.

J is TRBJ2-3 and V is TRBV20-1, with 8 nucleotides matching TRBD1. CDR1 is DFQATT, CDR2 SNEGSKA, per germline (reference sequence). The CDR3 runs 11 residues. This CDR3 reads CRTGSTDTQYF. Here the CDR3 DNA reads TGCCGGACAGGGAGCACAGATACGCAGTATTTT.

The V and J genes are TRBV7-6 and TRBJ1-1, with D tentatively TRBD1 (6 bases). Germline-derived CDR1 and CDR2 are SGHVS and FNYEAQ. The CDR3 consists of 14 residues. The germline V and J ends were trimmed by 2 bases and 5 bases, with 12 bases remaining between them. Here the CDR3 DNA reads TGTGCCAGCAGCTTAAACAGGGCAGGAACTGAAGCTTTCTTT. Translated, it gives CASSLNRAGTEAFF.

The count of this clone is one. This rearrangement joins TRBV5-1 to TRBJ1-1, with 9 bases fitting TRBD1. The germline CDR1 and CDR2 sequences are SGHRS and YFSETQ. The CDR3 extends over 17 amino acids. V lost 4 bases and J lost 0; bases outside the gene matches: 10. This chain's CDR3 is CASSPYRGPGMNTEAFF. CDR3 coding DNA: TGCGCCAGCAGCCCCTACAGGGGGCCGGGCATGAACACTGAAGCTTTCTTT.

The CDR3 sequence: CASSLRTSDTGELFF. Written as DNA, the CDR3 is TGTGCCAGCAGCTTAAGGACTAGCGACACCGGGGAGCTGTTTTTT. V usage is TRBV11-2 and J usage is TRBJ2-2; TRBD2 matches 9 bases. CDR3 length: 15 amino acids. Germline V gene lookup returns CDR1 SGHAT and CDR2 FQNNGV. Losses at the gene ends were 2 bases for V and 3 bases for J; bases not matched to a gene: 1.

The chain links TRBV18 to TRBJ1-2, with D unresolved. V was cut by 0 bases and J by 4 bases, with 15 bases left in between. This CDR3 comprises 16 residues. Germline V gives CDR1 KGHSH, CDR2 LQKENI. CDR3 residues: CASSPPRTYSAYGYTF. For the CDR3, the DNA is TGTGCCAGCTCACCACCTCGGACTTACTCTGCCTATGGCTACACCTTC. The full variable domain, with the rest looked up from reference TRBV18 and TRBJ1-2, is NAGVMQNPRHLVRRRGQEARLRCSPMKGHSHVYWYRQLPEEGLKFMVYLQKENIIDESGMPKERFSAEFPKEGPSILRIQQVVRGDSAAYFCASSPPRTYSAYGYTFGSGTRLTVV.

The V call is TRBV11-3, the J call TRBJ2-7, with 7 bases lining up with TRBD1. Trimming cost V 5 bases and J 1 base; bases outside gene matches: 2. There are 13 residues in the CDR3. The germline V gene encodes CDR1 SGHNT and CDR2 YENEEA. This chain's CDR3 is CASSRGQSYEQYF. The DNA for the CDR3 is TGTGCCAGCAGCCGGGGACAGTCCTACGAGCAGTACTTC.

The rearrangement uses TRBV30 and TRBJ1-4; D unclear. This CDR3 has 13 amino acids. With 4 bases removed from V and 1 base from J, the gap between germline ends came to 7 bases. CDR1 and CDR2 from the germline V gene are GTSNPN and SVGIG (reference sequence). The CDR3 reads CAWKGGTNEKLFF. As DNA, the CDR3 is TGTGCCTGGAAAGGAGGAACTAATGAAAAACTGTTTTTT.